The 8 T cell receptor beta chains below all came from one sample that was sequenced in a study of blood T cell repertoires in COVID-19. TCRdb's copy holds only in-frame clones and misses some; the assay was immunoSEQ multiplex PCR. The sample yields roughly 49,000 clones, over 90% seen once. Material: peripheral blood. The receptors stem from a man in his fifties or sixties with COVID-19, enrolled during active disease.

The chain uses TRBV19 and TRBJ1-2; possible D gene TRBD1, 5 bases. Germline V gene lookup returns CDR1 LNHDA and CDR2 SQIVND (reference sequence). The CDR3 length is 16 residues. Trimming took 7 bases from V and 1 from J, leaving 19 bases between them. The CDR3 DNA is TGTGCCAGTAATGCAGGACACGGCCTTTTTAACTATGGCTACACCTTC. It is translated as CASNAGHGLFNYGYTF.

This chain connects TRBV19 to TRBJ1-1; 7 bases line up with TRBD1. This CDR3 has 18 residues. V dropped 6 bases and J dropped 0; count of bases not matched to a gene: 16. Germline CDR1 reads LNHDA; CDR2 reads SQIVND (reference sequence). CDR3 DNA: TGTGCCAGTAGCGATCTTACTTCAGGGGGTCCAATGAACACTGAAGCTTTCTTT. This gives the protein CASSDLTSGGPMNTEAFF.

This clone was seen a single time. The chain uses TRBV11-2 and TRBJ1-5, with D maybe TRBD1 (6 bases). Germline lookup yields CDR1 SGHAT and CDR2 FQNNGV. The CDR3 loop spans 15 amino acids. V was pared by 1 base and J by 6 bases, with 13 bases between. The DNA of the CDR3 is TGTGCCAGCAGCTTAGCGGGGGGCGAAGGTCAGCCCCAGCATTTT. Amino acid sequence: CASSLAGGEGQPQHF.

The V gene is TRBV7-4, the J gene TRBJ2-1, with 12 bases identical to TRBD2. There are 16 residues in the CDR3. Trimming at V came to 5 bases and at J to 2 bases, leaving 4 bases not matched to a gene. The germline gives CDR1 SGHVT, CDR2 SQSDAQ. The CDR3 DNA reads as TGTGCCAGCAGCGCCCCTAGCGGGAGGGCCTACAATGAGCAGTTCTTC. It yields the protein CASSAPSGRAYNEQFF.

Only one count was recorded for this clone. The V call is TRBV6-6, the J call TRBJ2-3; 14 bases fit TRBD2. Germline CDR1 MNHNY, CDR2 SVGAGI (reference sequence). CDR3 length equals 15 residues. J was trimmed by 4 bases and V by 5 bases; bases with no gene match: 2. The CDR3: CASSTGLAGADTQYF. The CDR3 DNA is TGTGCCAGCAGTACGGGACTAGCGGGGGCAGATACGCAGTATTTT.

The CDR3, as DNA: TGTGCCAGCAGTTTAGAAGAGGTTTCACCCCTCCACTTT. Protein sequence: CASSLEEVSPLHF. The chain combines TRBV12-3 or TRBV12-4 with TRBJ1-6; no reliable D call. The CDR3 is made up of 13 amino acids. The ends were cut back, 1 base at V and 9 bases at J, with 7 bases in the middle.

This clone was detected once. The chain recombines TRBV19 with TRBJ2-2, with 8 bases fitting TRBD2. The length of the CDR3 is 17 residues. Germline V gene lookup returns CDR1 LNHDA and CDR2 SQIVND (reference sequence). With V trimmed by 6 bases and J by 6 bases, 15 bases remained unmatched. The CDR3 DNA is TGTGCCAGTAGCAACCCCCGGCGGGGGGTAGTCGCCGGGGAGCTGTTTTTT. As protein: CASSNPRRGVVAGELFF.

The V gene is TRBV6-6, the J gene TRBJ1-2, with TRBD1 as a possible D gene (6 bases). Trimming took 2 bases from V and 7 from J, leaving 8 bases between them. Germline values: CDR1 MNHNY, CDR2 SVGAGI (reference sequence). The CDR3 consists of 12 residues. CDR3 protein: CASSYGQSGYTF. The CDR3 coding sequence is TGTGCCAGCAGTTACGGACAGTCTGGCTACACCTTC.